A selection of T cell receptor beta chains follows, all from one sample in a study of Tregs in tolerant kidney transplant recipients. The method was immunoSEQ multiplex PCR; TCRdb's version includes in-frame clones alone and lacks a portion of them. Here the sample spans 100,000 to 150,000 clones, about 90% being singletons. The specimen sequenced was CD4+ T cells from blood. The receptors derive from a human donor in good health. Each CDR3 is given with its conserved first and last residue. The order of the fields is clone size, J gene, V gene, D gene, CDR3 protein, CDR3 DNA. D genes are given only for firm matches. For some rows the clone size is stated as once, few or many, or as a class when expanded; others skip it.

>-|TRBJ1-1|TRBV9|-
CASSVEGAPNTEAFF
TGTGCCAGCAGCGTAGAAGGCGCACCTAACACTGAAGCTTTCTTT
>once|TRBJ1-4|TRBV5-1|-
CASSSGPARGDEKLFF
TGCGCCAGCAGCTCCGGCCCGGCCAGAGGGGATGAAAAACTGTTTTTT
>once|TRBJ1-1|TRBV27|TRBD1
CASRSDRGPYYNTEAFF
TGTGCCAGCAGGTCGGACAGGGGGCCTTATTATAACACTGAAGCTTTCTTT
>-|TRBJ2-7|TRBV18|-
CASSPRDGTYEQYF
TGTGCCAGCTCACCACGGGACGGGACCTACGAGCAGTACTTC
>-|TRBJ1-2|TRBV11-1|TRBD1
CASSAQGAYGYTF
TGTGCCAGCAGCGCACAGGGGGCCTATGGCTACACCTTC
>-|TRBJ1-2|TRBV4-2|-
CASSQGVDYGYTF
TGTGCCAGCAGCCAAGGCGTGGACTATGGCTACACCTTC
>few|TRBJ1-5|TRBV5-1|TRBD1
CASSRAGGRPQHF
TGCGCCAGCAGCCGAGCAGGGGGCAGGCCCCAGCATTTT
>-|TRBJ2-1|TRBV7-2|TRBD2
CASNPGGENEQFF
TGTGCCAGCAACCCGGGAGGGGAGAATGAGCAGTTCTTC
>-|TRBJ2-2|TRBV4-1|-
CASSQVSRLPGELFF
TGCGCCAGCAGCCAAGTCAGCAGACTTCCCGGGGAGCTGTTTTTT
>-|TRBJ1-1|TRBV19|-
CASRVQGMGTEAFF
TGTGCCAGTAGGGTGCAGGGGATGGGGACTGAAGCTTTCTTT
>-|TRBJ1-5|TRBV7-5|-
CVRSDGPPQHF
TGTGTCAGAAGCGACGGGCCCCCCCAGCATTTT
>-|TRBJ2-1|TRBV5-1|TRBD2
CASSPGTSGRARNEQFF
TGCGCCAGCAGCCCGGGGACTAGCGGGAGGGCCCGGAATGAGCAGTTCTTC
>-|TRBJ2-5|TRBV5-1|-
CASSLFYQETQYF
TGCGCCAGCAGCTTGTTTTACCAAGAGACCCAGTACTTC
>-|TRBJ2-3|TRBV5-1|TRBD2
CASSMTGTSADTQYF
TGCGCCAGCAGCATGACCGGGACTAGCGCTGATACGCAGTATTTT
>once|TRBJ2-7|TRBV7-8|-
CASSLYARSYEQYF
TGTGCCAGCAGCTTATATGCCAGGTCCTACGAGCAGTACTTC
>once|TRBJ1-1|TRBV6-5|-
CASINEKEQTAFF
TGTGCCAGCATCAACGAAAAAGAACAGACAGCTTTCTTT
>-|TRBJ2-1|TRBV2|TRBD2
CASSTSGTSGRGQFF
TGTGCCAGCAGTACCTCCGGGACTAGCGGGAGGGGGCAGTTCTTC
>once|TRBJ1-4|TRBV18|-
CASSAGTGKLFF
TGTGCCAGCTCGGCCGGCACGGGGAAACTGTTTTTT
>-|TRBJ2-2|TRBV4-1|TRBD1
CASSQDRDRVWTGELFF
TGCGCCAGCAGCCAAGATAGGGACAGGGTTTGGACCGGGGAGCTGTTTTTT